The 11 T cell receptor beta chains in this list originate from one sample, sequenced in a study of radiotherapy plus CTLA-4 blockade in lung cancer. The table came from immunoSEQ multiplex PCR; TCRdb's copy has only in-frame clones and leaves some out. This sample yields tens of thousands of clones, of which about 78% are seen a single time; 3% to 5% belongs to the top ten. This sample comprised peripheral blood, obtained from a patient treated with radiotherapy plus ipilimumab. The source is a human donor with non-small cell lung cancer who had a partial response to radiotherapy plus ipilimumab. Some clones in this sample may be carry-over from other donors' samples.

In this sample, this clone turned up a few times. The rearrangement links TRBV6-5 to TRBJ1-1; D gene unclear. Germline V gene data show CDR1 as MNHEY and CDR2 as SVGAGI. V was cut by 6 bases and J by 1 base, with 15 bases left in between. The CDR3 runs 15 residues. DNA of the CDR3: TGTGCCAGCAGCCAAGCCGTCCTCGCGAACACTGAAGCTTTCTTT. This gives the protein CASSQAVLANTEAFF.

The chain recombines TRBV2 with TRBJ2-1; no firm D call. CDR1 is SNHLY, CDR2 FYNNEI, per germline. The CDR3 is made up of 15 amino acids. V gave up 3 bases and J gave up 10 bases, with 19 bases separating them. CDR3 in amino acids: CASSDSLLVRVEQFF. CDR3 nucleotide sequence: TGTGCCAGCAGTGATAGTCTCTTGGTTCGCGTGGAGCAGTTCTTC. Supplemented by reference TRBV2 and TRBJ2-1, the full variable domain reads EPEVTQTPSHQVTQMGQEVILRCVPISNHLYFYWYRQILGQKVEFLVSFYNNEISEKSEIFDDQFSVERPDGSNFTLKIRSTKLEDSAMYFCASSDSLLVRVEQFFGPGTRLTVL.

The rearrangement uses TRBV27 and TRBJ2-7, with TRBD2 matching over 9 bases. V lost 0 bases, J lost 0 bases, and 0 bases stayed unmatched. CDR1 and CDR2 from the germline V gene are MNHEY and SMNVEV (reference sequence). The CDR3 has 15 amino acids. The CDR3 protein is CASSLSTSGSYEQYF. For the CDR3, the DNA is TGTGCCAGCAGTTTATCGACTAGCGGCTCCTACGAGCAGTACTTC.

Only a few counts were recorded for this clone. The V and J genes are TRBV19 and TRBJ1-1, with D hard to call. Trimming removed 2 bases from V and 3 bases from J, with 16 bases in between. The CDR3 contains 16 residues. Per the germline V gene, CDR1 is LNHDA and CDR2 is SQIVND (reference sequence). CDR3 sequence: CASSIIVRPRDTEAFF. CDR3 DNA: TGTGCCAGTAGTATAATCGTCAGACCCCGGGACACTGAAGCTTTCTTT.

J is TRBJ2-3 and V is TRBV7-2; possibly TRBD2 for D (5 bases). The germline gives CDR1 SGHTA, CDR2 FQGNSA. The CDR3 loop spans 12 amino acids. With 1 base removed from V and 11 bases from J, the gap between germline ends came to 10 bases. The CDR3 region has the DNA TGTGCCAGCAGCTTAGGGGCCCGGGGGCAGTATTTT. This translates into CASSLGARGQYF.

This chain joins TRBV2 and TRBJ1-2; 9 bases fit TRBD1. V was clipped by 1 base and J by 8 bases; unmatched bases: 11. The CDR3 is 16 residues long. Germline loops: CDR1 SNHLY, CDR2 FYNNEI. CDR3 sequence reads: CASSEGRVGTGKGYTF. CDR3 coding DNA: TGTGCCAGCAGTGAAGGCCGGGTGGGGACAGGGAAGGGCTACACCTTC.

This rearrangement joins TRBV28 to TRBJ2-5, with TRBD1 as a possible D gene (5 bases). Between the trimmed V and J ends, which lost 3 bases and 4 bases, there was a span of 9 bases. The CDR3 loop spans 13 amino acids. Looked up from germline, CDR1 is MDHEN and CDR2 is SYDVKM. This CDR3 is CASSFQTVETQYF. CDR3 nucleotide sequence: TGTGCCAGCAGTTTTCAGACAGTAGAGACCCAGTACTTC. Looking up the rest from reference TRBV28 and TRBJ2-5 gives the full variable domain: DVKVTQSSRYLVKRTGEKVFLECVQDMDHENMFWYRQDPGLGLRLIYFSYDVKMKEKGDIPEGYSVSREKKERFSLILESASTNQTSMYLCASSFQTVETQYFGPGTRLLVL.

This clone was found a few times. CDR3: CASRSPELAGGGREYF. The CDR3 coding sequence is TGTGCCAGCAGATCTCCGGAACTAGCGGGAGGGGGCAGGGAGTACTTC. The chain uses TRBV28 and TRBJ2-7; 13 bases align to TRBD2. V was pared by 6 bases and J by 11 bases, with 16 bases of the junction left unmatched. Germline lookup yields CDR1 MDHEN and CDR2 SYDVKM. The length of the CDR3 is 16 residues.

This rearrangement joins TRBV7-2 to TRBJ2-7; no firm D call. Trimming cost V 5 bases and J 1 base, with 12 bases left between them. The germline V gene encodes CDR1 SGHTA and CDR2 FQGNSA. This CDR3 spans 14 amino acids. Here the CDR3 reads CASSPRQASYEQYF. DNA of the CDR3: TGTGCCAGCAGCCCCAGACAAGCTTCCTACGAGCAGTACTTC. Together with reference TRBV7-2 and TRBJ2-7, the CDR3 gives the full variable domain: GAGVSQSPSNKVTEKGKDVELRCDPISGHTALYWYRQSLGQGLEFLIYFQGNSAPDKSGLPSDRFSAERTGGSVSTLTIQRTQQEDSAVYLCASSPRQASYEQYFGPGTRLTVT.

CDR3 loop: CASRGTSGHNEQFF. Here the CDR3 DNA reads TGTGCCAGCCGAGGGACTAGCGGACACAATGAGCAGTTCTTC. V is TRBV27 and J is TRBJ2-1; 11 bases fit TRBD2. Trimming cost V 8 bases and J 5 bases; bases outside gene matches: 5. CDR3 length equals 14 residues. Germline loops: CDR1 MNHEY, CDR2 SMNVEV (reference sequence).

The CDR3 region has the DNA TGTGCCACAGGGGACCAGCGGGAGCTGTACCAAGAGACCCAGTACTTC. The encoded protein is CATGDQRELYQETQYF. This chain connects TRBV6-6 to TRBJ2-5; 8 nucleotides line up with TRBD2. This CDR3 is built from 16 residues. CDR1 and CDR2 (germline): MNHNY, SVGAGI (reference sequence). V trimming: 10 bases; J trimming: 0 bases; junction bases outside the gene matches: 13.